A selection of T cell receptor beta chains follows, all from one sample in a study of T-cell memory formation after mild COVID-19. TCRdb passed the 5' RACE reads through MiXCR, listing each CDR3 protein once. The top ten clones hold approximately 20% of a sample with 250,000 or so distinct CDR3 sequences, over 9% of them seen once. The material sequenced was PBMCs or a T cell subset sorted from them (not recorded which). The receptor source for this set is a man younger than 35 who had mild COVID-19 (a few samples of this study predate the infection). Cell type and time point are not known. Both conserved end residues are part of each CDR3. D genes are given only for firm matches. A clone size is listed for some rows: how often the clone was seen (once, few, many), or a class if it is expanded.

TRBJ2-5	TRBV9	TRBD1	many	CASSALLTGYETQYF	TGTGCCAGCAGCGCCCTCCTGACAGGGTACGAGACCCAGTACTTC
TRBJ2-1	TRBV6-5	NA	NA	CASAEPRGPHNEQFF	TGTGCCAGCGCGGAACCTAGGGGTCCTCACAATGAGCAGTTCTTC
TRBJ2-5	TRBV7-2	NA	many	CASSTTGPPSGTQYF	TGTGCCAGCAGCACAACCGGGCCACCATCAGGGACCCAGTACTTC
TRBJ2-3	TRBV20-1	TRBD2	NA	CSARLSVAGGTPDTQYF	TGCAGTGCTAGACTGTCCGTAGCGGGGGGTACCCCAGATACGCAGTATTTT
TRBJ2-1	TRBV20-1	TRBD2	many	CSARTGAPSGDGTEQFF	TGCAGTGCTAGAACTGGGGCACCTAGCGGGGATGGAACGGAGCAGTTCTTC
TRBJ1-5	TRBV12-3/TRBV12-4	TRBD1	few	CASSPQGGPQHF	TGTGCCAGCAGTCCCCAGGGGGGGCCCCAGCATTTT
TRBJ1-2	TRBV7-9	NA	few	CASSLRNTEGYTF	TGTGCCAGCAGCTTACGGAACACAGAGGGCTACACCTTC
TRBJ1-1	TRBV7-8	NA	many	CASSPIYRSTEAFF	TGTGCCAGCAGCCCCATTTACCGAAGCACTGAAGCTTTCTTT
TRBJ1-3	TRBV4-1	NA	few	CASSQVRSSGNTIYF	TGCGCCAGCAGCCAAGTCCGGTCCTCTGGAAACACCATATATTTT
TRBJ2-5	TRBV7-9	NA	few	CASSPYGQETQYF	TGTGCCAGCAGCCCCTATGGTCAAGAGACCCAGTACTTC
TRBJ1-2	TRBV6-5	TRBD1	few	CASSYSRTGSNYGYTF	TGTGCCAGCAGTTACTCCCGGACAGGGTCCAACTATGGCTACACCTTC
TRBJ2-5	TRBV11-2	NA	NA	CASSKDLGGAETQYF	TGTGCCAGCAGCAAGGACCTGGGGGGGGCAGAGACCCAGTACTTC
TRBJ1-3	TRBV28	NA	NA	CASSYRSTIYF	TGTGCCAGCAGTTACAGAAGCACCATATATTTT
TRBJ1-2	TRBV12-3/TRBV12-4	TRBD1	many	CASTLDRGSVTF	TGTGCCAGCACCCTGGACAGGGGGTCGGTCACCTTC
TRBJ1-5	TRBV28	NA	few	CASSLTGPQPQHF	TGTGCCAGCAGTTTAACAGGGCCCCAGCCCCAGCATTTT
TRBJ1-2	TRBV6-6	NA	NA	CASSTQGLKGYTF	TGTGCCAGCAGCACACAGGGTCTGAAGGGCTACACCTTC
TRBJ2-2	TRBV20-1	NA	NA	CSAAPSTHLVGELFF	TGCAGTGCTGCCCCATCTACCCACCTGGTAGGGGAGCTGTTTTTT
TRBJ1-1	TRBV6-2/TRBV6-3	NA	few	CASSRREANTEAFF	TGTGCCAGCAGTCGCAGGGAGGCGAACACTGAAGCTTTCTTT
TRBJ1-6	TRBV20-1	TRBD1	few	CSARGTVSSPLHF	TGCAGTGCTAGGGGGACAGTCAGTTCACCCCTCCACTTT
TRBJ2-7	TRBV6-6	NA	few	CASSHLDGSSYEQYF	TGTGCCAGCAGCCACCTCGACGGCTCATCCTACGAGCAGTACTTC
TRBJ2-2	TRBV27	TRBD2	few	CASSPSGGYFGELFF	TGTGCCAGCAGTCCAAGCGGGGGTTACTTCGGGGAGCTGTTTTTT
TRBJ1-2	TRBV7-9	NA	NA	CASSPGQRYYGYTF	TGTGCCAGCAGCCCCGGACAGAGATACTATGGCTACACCTTC
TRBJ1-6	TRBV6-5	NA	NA	CASMETMRNSPLHF	TGTGCCAGCATGGAGACAATGCGTAATTCACCCCTCCACTTT
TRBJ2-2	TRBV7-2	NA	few	CASSRLQVYGELFF	TGTGCCAGCAGTAGACTCCAGGTTTACGGGGAGCTGTTTTTT
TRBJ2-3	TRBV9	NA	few	CASSGQTDTQYF	TGTGCCAGCAGCGGACAAACAGATACGCAGTATTTT
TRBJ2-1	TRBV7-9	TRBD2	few	CASSLESSGGSYEQFF	TGTGCCAGCAGCTTAGAGTCTAGCGGGGGTTCGTATGAGCAGTTCTTC
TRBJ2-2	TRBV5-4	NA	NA	CASSLASSNTGELFF	TGTGCCAGCAGCTTGGCCTCCAGCAACACCGGGGAGCTGTTTTTT
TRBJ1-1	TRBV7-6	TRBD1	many	CASSQSRDSLGAFF	TGTGCCAGCAGCCAGAGCCGGGACAGCCTGGGAGCTTTCTTT
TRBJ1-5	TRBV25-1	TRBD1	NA	CASSAGGSNQPQHF	TGTGCCAGCAGCGCAGGGGGAAGCAATCAGCCCCAGCATTTT
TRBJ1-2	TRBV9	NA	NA	CASQPRQDTTNYGYTF	TGTGCCAGCCAGCCCCGACAGGATACCACTAACTATGGCTACACCTTC
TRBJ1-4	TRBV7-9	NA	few	CASSLGTPEEGEKLFF	TGTGCCAGCAGCCTGGGAACCCCAGAGGAAGGTGAAAAACTGTTTTTT
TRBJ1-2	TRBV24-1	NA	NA	CATRGGDRNYGYTF	TGTGCCACCAGAGGAGGGGACCGTAACTATGGCTACACCTTC
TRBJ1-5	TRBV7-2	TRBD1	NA	CASSLGNRGHQPQHF	TGTGCCAGCAGCTTGGGTAACAGGGGTCATCAGCCCCAGCATTTT
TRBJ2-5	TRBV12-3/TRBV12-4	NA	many	CASSLQVVTQYF	TGTGCCAGCAGCCTCCAGGTGGTGACCCAGTACTTC
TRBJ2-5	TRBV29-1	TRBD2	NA	CSVSTSGGPKETQYF	TGCAGCGTGTCGACTAGCGGGGGGCCGAAAGAGACCCAGTACTTC
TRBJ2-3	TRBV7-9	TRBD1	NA	CASSPPPGQGLRGDTQYF	TGTGCCAGCAGCCCCCCCCCTGGACAGGGTCTTCGGGGAGACACGCAGTATTTT
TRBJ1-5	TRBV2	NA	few	CASSVDSHQPQHF	TGTGCCAGCAGTGTCGACAGTCATCAGCCCCAGCATTTT
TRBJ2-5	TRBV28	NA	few	CASSLFGAGETQYF	TGTGCCAGCAGTTTGTTTGGGGCGGGAGAGACCCAGTACTTC
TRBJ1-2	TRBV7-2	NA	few	CASSSRTAFYGYTF	TGTGCCAGCAGCTCGCGGACAGCCTTCTATGGCTACACCTTC
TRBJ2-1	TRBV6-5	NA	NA	CASRPSPTGAYNEQFF	TGTGCCAGCAGACCTTCCCCGACAGGCGCCTACAATGAGCAGTTCTTC
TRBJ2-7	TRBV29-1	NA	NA	CSVSLRQRGLYEQYF	TGCAGCGTTAGCCTCAGACAGAGGGGTCTCTACGAGCAGTACTTC
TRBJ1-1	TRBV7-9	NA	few	CASSLGETRLYTEAFF	TGTGCCAGCAGCTTAGGCGAGACTAGGCTTTACACTGAAGCTTTCTTT
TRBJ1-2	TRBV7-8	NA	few	CASSSLPRSGAPDYGYTF	TGTGCCAGCAGCTCCCTCCCGAGGTCAGGGGCGCCCGACTATGGCTACACCTTC
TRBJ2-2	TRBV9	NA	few	CASSERATYTGELFF	TGTGCCAGCAGCGAGAGGGCCACCTACACCGGGGAGCTGTTTTTT
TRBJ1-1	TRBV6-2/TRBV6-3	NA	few	CASSYVWGLEAFF	TGTGCCAGCAGTTACGTATGGGGCCTTGAAGCTTTCTTT
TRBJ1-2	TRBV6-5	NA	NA	CASSYSSGLGRYGYTF	TGTGCCAGCAGTTACTCGAGTGGGCTCGGTCGGTATGGCTACACCTTC
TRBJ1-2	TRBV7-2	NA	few	CASSLGRGPYGYTF	TGTGCCAGCAGCTTGGGACGGGGGCCTTATGGCTACACCTTC
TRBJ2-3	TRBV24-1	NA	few	CATSDSAPHVRTDTQYF	TGTGCCACCAGTGATTCCGCCCCACACGTCCGCACAGATACGCAGTATTTT
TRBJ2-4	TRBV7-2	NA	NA	CASSLPEGIQYF	TGTGCCAGCAGCTTACCAGAGGGCATTCAGTACTTC
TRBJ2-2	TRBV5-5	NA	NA	CASSVDRVGAGELFF	TGTGCCAGCAGCGTGGACAGAGTGGGCGCCGGGGAGCTGTTTTTT
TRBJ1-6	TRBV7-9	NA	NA	CASSLRRESPLHF	TGTGCCAGCAGCTTACGCAGGGAGTCACCCCTCCACTTT
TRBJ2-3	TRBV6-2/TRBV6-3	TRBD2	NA	CASSTERGRSDTQYF	TGTGCCAGCAGTACCGAGCGGGGGCGATCAGATACGCAGTATTTT
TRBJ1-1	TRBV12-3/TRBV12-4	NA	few	CASSGRQELDTAFF	TGTGCCAGCAGTGGGAGACAGGAGCTGGATACGGCTTTCTTT
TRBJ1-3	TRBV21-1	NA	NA	CASTGQRSVGNTIYF	TGTGCCAGCACAGGACAGAGATCGGTTGGAAACACCATATATTTT
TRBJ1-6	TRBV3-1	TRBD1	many	CASSQDNRGGNSPLHF	TGTGCCAGCAGCCAAGATAACAGGGGGGGAAATTCACCCCTCCACTTT